This T cell receptor beta chain was sequenced for a study of early stage breast cancer tumors. In the study overall: ER+/PR+/HER2- status applied to about 70% of the 16 invasive breast tumors.

Assay: immunoSEQ multiplex PCR; the TCRdb copy retains only in-frame clones and omits some. Of 9,000 to 10,000 clones listed, roughly 67% were seen once; the top ten hold 12%. Germline-derived CDR1 and CDR2 are SGHNT and YYREEE (reference sequence). V dropped 4 bases and J dropped 6 bases, with 14 bases sitting between them. The CDR3 sequence is 14 residues long. J is TRBJ1-3 and V is TRBV5-4; D possibly corresponds to TRBD1 (5 bases). Specimen: breast tumor tissue. This clonotype was obtained from a person between 60 and 70 years old with breast cancer. This CDR3 reads CASSPDPGSNTIYF. In nucleotides, the CDR3 is TGTGCCAGCAGCCCAGACCCAGGGTCAAACACCATATATTTT. The full variable domain, with the rest looked up from reference TRBV5-4 and TRBJ1-3, is ETGVTQSPTHLIKTRGQQVTLRCSSQSGHNTVSWYQQALGQGPQFIFQYYREEENGRGNFPPRFSGLQFPNYSSELNVNALELDDSALYLCASSPDPGSNTIYFGEGSWLTVV.